This T cell receptor (beta chain) was found in a study of blood T cell repertoires in COVID-19. Study summary: Acute and convalescent COVID-19 samples came from the United States, Italy and Spain. Sample material is recorded as cDNA or gDNA derived from T cells, B-cell-depleted T cells, or PBMCs.

Recruits, aged about 18 to 90 years, lived in 20 to 30 US areas. Donors of Cohort 3 who recovered were those that had two negative PCRs, clearance, or symptom resolution. The CDR3 totals 12 residues. Per germline, CDR1 SNHLY and CDR2 FYNNEI. The V end lost 7 bases, the J end lost 3 bases, and 10 bases lay between the germline ends. This clone was recorded once. Some clones are missing from TCRdb's copy, which holds only in-frame ones; the method was immunoSEQ multiplex PCR. The top ten clones hold roughly 8% of a sample with 150,000 to 200,000 clones, 80% to 90% of them seen once. V is TRBV2 and J is TRBJ2-7; possibly TRBD1 for D (6 bases). The clonotype comes from a woman aged 50 to 60 who had recovered from COVID-19. The sequenced material came from PBMCs or T cells enriched from blood (not recorded which). In nucleotides, the CDR3 is TGTGCCAGCAATACAGGGCTCTACGAGCAGTACTTC. Encoded protein: CASNTGLYEQYF. The whole variable domain, filled in from reference TRBV2 and TRBJ2-7, reads EPEVTQTPSHQVTQMGQEVILRCVPISNHLYFYWYRQILGQKVEFLVSFYNNEISEKSEIFDDQFSVERPDGSNFTLKIRSTKLEDSAMYFCASNTGLYEQYFGPGTRLTVT.